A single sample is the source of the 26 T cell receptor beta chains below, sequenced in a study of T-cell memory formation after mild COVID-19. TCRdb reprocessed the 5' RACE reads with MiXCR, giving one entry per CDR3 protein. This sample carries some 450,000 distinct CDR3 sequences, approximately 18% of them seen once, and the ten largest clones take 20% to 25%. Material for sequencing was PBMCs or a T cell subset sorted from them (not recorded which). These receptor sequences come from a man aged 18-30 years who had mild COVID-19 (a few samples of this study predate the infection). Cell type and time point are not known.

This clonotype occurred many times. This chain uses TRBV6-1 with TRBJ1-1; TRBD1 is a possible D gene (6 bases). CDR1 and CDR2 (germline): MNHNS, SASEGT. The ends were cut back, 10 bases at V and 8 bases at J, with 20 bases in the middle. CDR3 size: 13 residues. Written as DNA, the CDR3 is TGTGCCACCTCCGAGGGAGACAGGTCCGAAGCTTTCTTT. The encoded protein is CATSEGDRSEAFF.

CDR3 sequence (DNA): TGTGCCAGCAGCTTAGGTTATCGGGACAGACAGCATTTT. Translation: CASSLGYRDRQHF. The chain combines TRBV13 with TRBJ1-5, with 7 positions matching TRBD1. V gave up 0 bases and J gave up 13 bases; unmatched junction bases: 6. Germline loops: CDR1 PRHDT, CDR2 FYEKMQ (reference sequence). The CDR3 totals 13 residues.

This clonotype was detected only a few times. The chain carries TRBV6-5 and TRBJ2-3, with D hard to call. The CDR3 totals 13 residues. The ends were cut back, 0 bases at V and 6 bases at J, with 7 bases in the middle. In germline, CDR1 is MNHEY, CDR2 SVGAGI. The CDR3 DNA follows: TGTGCCAGCAGTTACTCCGAAGTGGATACGCAGTATTTT. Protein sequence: CASSYSEVDTQYF.

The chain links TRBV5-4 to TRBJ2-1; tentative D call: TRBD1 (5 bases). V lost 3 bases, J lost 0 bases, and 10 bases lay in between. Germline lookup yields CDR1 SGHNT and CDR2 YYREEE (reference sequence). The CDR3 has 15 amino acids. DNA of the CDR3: TGTGCCAGCAGCTATGACAGTAACTCCTACAATGAGCAGTTCTTC. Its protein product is CASSYDSNSYNEQFF. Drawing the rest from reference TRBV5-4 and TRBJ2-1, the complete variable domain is ETGVTQSPTHLIKTRGQQVTLRCSSQSGHNTVSWYQQALGQGPQFIFQYYREEENGRGNFPPRFSGLQFPNYSSELNVNALELDDSALYLCASSYDSNSYNEQFFGPGTRLTVL.

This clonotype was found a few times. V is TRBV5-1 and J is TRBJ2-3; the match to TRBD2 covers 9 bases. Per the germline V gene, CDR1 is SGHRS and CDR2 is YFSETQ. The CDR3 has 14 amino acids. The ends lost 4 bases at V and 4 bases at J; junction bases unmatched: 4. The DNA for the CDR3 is TGCGCCAGCAGCGTAGCGGGGGTCCCAGATACGCAGTATTTT. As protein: CASSVAGVPDTQYF. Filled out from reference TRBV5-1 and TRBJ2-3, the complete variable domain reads KAGVTQTPRYLIKTRGQQVTLSCSPISGHRSVSWYQQTPGQGLQFLFEYFSETQRNKGNFPGRFSGRQFSNSRSEMNVSTLELGDSALYLCASSVAGVPDTQYFGPGTRLTVL.

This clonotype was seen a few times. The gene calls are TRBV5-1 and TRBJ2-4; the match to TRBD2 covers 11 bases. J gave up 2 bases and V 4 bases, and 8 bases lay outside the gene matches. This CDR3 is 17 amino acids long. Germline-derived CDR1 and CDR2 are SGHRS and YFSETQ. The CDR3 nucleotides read TGCGCCAGCAGCGAATTTTCTAGCGGGGGGACCAAAAACATTCAGTACTTC. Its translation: CASSEFSSGGTKNIQYF.

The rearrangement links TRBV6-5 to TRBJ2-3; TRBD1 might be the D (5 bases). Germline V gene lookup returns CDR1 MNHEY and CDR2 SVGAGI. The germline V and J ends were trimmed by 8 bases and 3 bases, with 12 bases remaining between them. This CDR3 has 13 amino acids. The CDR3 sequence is CASLQPGTDTQYF. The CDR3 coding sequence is TGTGCCAGCCTCCAGCCAGGGACAGATACGCAGTATTTT.

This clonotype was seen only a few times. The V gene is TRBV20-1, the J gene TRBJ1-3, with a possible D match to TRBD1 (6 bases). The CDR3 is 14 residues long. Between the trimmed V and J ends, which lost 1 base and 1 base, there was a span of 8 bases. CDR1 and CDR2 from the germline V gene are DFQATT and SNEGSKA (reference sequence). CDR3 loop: CSARVGASGNTIYF. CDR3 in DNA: TGCAGTGCTAGAGTGGGGGCTTCTGGAAACACCATATATTTT.

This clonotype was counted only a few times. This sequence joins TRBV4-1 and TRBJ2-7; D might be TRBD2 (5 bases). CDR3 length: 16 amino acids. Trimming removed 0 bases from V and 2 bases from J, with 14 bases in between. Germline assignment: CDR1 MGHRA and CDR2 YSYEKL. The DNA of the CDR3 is TGCGCCAGCAGCCAAGATCGGGGAGAAGTCCCCTACGAGCAGTACTTC. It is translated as CASSQDRGEVPYEQYF.

CDR3 protein: CASSSSSKVNEQFF. The CDR3 DNA follows: TGTGCCAGCAGCTCCTCTAGTAAGGTCAATGAGCAGTTCTTC. The J gene is TRBJ2-1, the V gene TRBV7-3; D unresolved. This CDR3 region has 14 residues. CDR1 is SGHTA and CDR2 is FQGTGA in the germline V gene. V lost 4 bases and J 6 bases, leaving 13 bases between the germline ends.

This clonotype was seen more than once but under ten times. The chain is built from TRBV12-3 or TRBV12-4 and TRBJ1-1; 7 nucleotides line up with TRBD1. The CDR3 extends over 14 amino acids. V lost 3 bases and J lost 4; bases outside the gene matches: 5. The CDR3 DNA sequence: TGTGCCAGCAGTTTGGGGACAGTAAGCACTGAAGCTTTCTTT. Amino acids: CASSLGTVSTEAFF.

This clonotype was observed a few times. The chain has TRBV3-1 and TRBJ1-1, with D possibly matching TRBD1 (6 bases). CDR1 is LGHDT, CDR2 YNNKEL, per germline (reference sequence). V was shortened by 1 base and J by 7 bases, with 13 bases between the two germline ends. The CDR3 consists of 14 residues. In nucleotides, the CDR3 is TGTGCCAGCAGCCAAGGGTCCCAGGGGATTGAAGCTTTCTTT. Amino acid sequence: CASSQGSQGIEAFF. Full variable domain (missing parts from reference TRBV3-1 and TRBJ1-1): DTAVSQTPKYLVTQMGNDKSIKCEQNLGHDTMYWYKQDSKKFLKIMFSYNNKELIINETVPNRFSPKSPDKAHLNLHINSLELGDSAVYFCASSQGSQGIEAFFGQGTRLTVV.

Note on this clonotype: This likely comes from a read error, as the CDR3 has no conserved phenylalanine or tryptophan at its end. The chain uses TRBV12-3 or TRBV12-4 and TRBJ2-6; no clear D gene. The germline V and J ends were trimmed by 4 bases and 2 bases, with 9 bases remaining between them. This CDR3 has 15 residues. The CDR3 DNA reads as TGTGCCAGCAGTTCCCCAGGCACTGGGGCCAACGTCCTGACTGTC. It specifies CASSSPGTGANVLTV.

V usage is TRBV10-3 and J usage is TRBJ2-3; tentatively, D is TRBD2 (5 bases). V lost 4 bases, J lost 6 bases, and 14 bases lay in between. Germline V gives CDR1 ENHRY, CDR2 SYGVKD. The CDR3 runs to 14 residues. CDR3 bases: TGTGCCATCAGTGGAGGGTGGAGTGACGATACGCAGTATTTT. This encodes CAISGGWSDDTQYF.

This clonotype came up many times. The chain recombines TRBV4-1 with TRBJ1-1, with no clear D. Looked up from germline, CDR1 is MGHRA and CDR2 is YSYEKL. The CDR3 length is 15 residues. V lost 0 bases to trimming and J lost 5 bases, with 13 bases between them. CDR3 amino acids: CASSQEVAGGTEAFF. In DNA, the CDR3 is TGCGCCAGCAGCCAAGAAGTGGCAGGTGGGACTGAAGCTTTCTTT.

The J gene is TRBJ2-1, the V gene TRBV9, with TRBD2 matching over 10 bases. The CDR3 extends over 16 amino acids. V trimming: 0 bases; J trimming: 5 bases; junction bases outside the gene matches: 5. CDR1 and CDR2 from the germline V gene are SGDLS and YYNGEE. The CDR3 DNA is TGTGCCAGCAGCGTAGCTCCAGCGGGGGGGCACAATGAGCAGTTCTTC. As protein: CASSVAPAGGHNEQFF.

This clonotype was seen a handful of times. This chain's CDR3 is CASSYSGTNNEQFF. DNA for the CDR3: TGTGCCAGCAGTTACTCCGGGACCAACAATGAGCAGTTCTTC. The chain combines TRBV6-2 or TRBV6-3 with TRBJ2-1; D could derive from TRBD1 or TRBD2 (5 bases each). V lost 0 bases to trimming and J lost 5 bases, with 8 bases between them. In germline, CDR1 is MNHEY, CDR2 SVGEGT. The length of the CDR3 is 14 residues.

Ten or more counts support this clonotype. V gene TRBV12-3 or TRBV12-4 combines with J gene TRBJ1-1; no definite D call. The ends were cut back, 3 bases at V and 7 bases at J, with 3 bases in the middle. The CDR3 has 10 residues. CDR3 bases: TGTGCCAGCAGTTTGGTTGAAGCTTTCTTT. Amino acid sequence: CASSLVEAFF.

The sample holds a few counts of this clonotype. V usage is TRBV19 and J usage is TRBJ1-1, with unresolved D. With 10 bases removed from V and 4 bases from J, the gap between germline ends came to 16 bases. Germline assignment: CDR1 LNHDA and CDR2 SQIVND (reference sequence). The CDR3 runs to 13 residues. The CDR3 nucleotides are TGTGCCACCAGGCCCCCGTGGGGCACTGAAGCTTTCTTT. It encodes CATRPPWGTEAFF.

The DNA for the CDR3 is TGTGCCAGCAGCGGACAGGAGTGGTACCAAGAGACCCAGTACTTC. It specifies CASSGQEWYQETQYF. J is TRBJ2-5 and V is TRBV6-2 or TRBV6-3, with 7 bases matching TRBD1. The germline gives CDR1 MNHEY, CDR2 SVGEGT. This CDR3 spans 15 amino acids. Trimming at V came to 6 bases and at J to 0 bases, leaving 7 bases not matched to a gene.

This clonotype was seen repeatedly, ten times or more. CDR3 loop: CASSLSGPHNSPLHF. DNA of the CDR3: TGTGCCAGCAGCTTATCGGGGCCTCATAATTCACCCCTCCACTTT. V gene TRBV7-2 combines with J gene TRBJ1-6; TRBD1 might be the D (5 bases). Germline values: CDR1 SGHTA, CDR2 FQGNSA. The CDR3 spans 15 residues. The V end lost 2 bases, the J end lost 5 bases, and 10 bases lay between the germline ends.

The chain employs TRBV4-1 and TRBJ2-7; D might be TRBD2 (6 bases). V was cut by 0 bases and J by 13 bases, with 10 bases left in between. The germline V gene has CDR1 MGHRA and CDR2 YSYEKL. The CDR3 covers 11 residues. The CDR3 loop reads CASSQDGGIYV. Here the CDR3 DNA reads TGCGCCAGCAGCCAAGATGGAGGGATATACGTC.

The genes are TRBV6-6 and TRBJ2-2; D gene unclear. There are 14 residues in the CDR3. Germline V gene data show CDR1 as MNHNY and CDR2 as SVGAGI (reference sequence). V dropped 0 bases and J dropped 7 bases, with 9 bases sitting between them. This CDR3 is CASSYSLVGGELFF. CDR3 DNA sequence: TGTGCCAGCAGTTACTCACTGGTGGGCGGGGAGCTGTTTTTT.

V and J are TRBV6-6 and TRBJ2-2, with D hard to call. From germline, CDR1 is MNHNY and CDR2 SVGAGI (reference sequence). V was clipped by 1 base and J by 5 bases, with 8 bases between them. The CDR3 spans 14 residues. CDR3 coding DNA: TGTGCCAGCAGTTACTGGCATAAAACCGGGGAGCTGTTTTTT. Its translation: CASSYWHKTGELFF.

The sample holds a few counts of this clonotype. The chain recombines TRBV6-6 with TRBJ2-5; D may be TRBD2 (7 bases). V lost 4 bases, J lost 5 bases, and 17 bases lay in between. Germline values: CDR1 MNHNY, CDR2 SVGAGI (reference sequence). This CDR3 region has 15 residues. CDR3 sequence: CASSSLWGGDETQYF. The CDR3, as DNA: TGTGCCAGCAGTTCCCTTTGGGGGGGCGATGAGACCCAGTACTTC.

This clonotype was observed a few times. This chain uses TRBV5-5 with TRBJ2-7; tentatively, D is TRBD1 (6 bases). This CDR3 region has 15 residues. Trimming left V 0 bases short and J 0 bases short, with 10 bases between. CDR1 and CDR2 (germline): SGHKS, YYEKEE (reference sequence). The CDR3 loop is CASSLGAGASYEQYV. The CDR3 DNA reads TGTGCCAGCAGCTTGGGGGCAGGGGCCTCCTACGAGCAGTACGTC.